The 16 T cell receptor beta chains below all came from one sample that was sequenced in a study of shared clonotypes between healthy human individuals (dated by TCRdb to about 2020). The method behind the library was the immunoSEQ multiplex PCR assay. Imported from immuneACCESS, the table was reduced by TCRdb to in-frame sequences with V and J called. These copies leave out some clones; in studies compared against another copy, an unresolved V gene accounts for under half, and the cause of the remainder is not known. This sample has about 500,000 clones in its table, and around 77% of those were observed once. The ten largest clones add up to more than 10% of the sample. Sequenced material: PBMCs. Receptors were obtained from a woman between 40 and 50 years old in good health. Some clones in this sample may be carry-over from other donors' samples.

V and J are TRBV7-9 and TRBJ2-1; D not resolved. V gave up 6 bases and J gave up 14 bases, with 17 bases separating them. The germline V gene encodes CDR1 SEHNR and CDR2 FQNEAQ (reference sequence). This CDR3 comprises 12 residues. The chain's CDR3 is CASRRGGGVKFF. The CDR3 region has the DNA TGTGCCAGCAGACGTGGCGGTGGGGTGAAGTTCTTC. Variable domain in full (rest from reference TRBV7-9 and TRBJ2-1): DTGVSQNPRHKITKRGQNVTFRCDPISEHNRLYWYRQTLGQGPEFLTYFQNEAQLEKSRLLSDRFSAERPKGSFSTLEIQRTEQGDSAMYLCASRRGGGVKFFGPGTRLTVL.

This chain connects TRBV2 to TRBJ2-1, with TRBD2 as a possible D gene (7 bases). Germline values: CDR1 SNHLY, CDR2 FYNNEI. The V end lost 7 bases, the J end lost 5 bases, and 18 bases lay between the germline ends. There are 15 residues in the CDR3. DNA of the CDR3: TGTGCCAGCACCTGGGAAGGGGGGGTGAACAATGAGCAGTTCTTC. Translation gives CASTWEGGVNNEQFF. The whole variable domain, remainder taken from reference TRBV2 and TRBJ2-1, is EPEVTQTPSHQVTQMGQEVILRCVPISNHLYFYWYRQILGQKVEFLVSFYNNEISEKSEIFDDQFSVERPDGSNFTLKIRSTKLEDSAMYFCASTWEGGVNNEQFFGPGTRLTVL.

This sequence joins TRBV5-1 and TRBJ1-6, with 10 nucleotides matching TRBD1. The CDR3 spans 14 residues. Unmatched junction bases numbered 5, after V lost 4 bases and J lost 10 bases. Germline CDR1 is SGHRS and CDR2 is YFSETQ. The CDR3 here is CASSQGQGTSPLHF. The CDR3 nucleotides read TGCGCCAGCAGCCAGGGACAGGGGACATCACCCCTCCACTTT.

Many counts were recorded for this clone. The same CDR3 arises from other DNA sequences in this sample as well. For the CDR3, the DNA is TGCGCCAGCAGCCCCGCTACTGGGACGCTTACAGGGAATGAGCAGTTCTTC. This encodes CASSPATGTLTGNEQFF. The chain employs TRBV5-1 and TRBJ2-1, with D perhaps matching TRBD1 (6 bases). CDR1 is SGHRS, CDR2 YFSETQ, per germline. Between the trimmed V and J ends, which lost 4 bases and 7 bases, there was a span of 24 bases. CDR3 length: 17 residues.

The chain has TRBV4-3 and TRBJ2-7; unclear D gene. Germline V CDR1 and CDR2: LGHNA, YSLEER. Trimming removed 1 base at V and 1 base at J, with 17 bases between. This CDR3 is built from 17 residues. The CDR3 DNA sequence: TGCGCCAGCAGCCAAGGCTACTCATTGCTGTTTTCCTACGAGCAGTACTTC. It is translated as CASSQGYSLLFSYEQYF.

The chain joins TRBV30 to TRBJ1-2; D may be TRBD1 (5 bases). In germline, CDR1 is GTSNPN, CDR2 SVGIG (reference sequence). The CDR3 is made up of 13 amino acids. V was trimmed by 4 bases and J by 5 bases, leaving 14 bases between them. CDR3 nucleotides: TGTGCCTGGAACGGGCTCAGGGTATATGGCTACACCTTC. This gives the protein CAWNGLRVYGYTF.

The rearrangement links TRBV18 to TRBJ2-2; 8 bases match TRBD1. Germline V gene sequence: CDR1 KGHSH, CDR2 LQKENI. The CDR3 runs 18 residues. The trim removed 3 bases at V and 0 bases at J, leaving 9 bases unmatched. CDR3 nucleotides: TGTGCCAGCTCACCGAGGAGGACAGGGACAACGAACACCGGGGAGCTGTTTTTT. It is translated as CASSPRRTGTTNTGELFF.

As to this clone: This may come from a read error, since a much larger clone is one base off. The same CDR3 also results from other DNA sequences found in this sample. The gene calls are TRBV6-6 and TRBJ1-1; no reliable D call. In germline, CDR1 is MNHNY, CDR2 SVGAGI (reference sequence). The CDR3 consists of 13 residues. CDR3 in DNA: TGTGCCAGCGGTGCAGTATCTAACACCGAAGCTTTCTTT. Encoded protein: CASGAVSNTEAFF.

The rearrangement joins TRBV5-4 to TRBJ2-1, with D hard to call. Trimming shortened V by 0 bases and J by 3 bases, and 7 bases separated the two germline ends. The CDR3 has 14 residues. Germline values: CDR1 SGHNT, CDR2 YYREEE (reference sequence). The CDR3 here is CASSLDSNYNEQFF. As DNA, the CDR3 is TGTGCCAGCAGCTTGGATAGCAACTACAATGAGCAGTTCTTC. Supplemented by reference TRBV5-4 and TRBJ2-1, the full variable domain reads ETGVTQSPTHLIKTRGQQVTLRCSSQSGHNTVSWYQQALGQGPQFIFQYYREEENGRGNFPPRFSGLQFPNYSSELNVNALELDDSALYLCASSLDSNYNEQFFGPGTRLTVL.

The chain has TRBV29-1 and TRBJ2-6; D unclear. This CDR3 comprises 16 residues. Germline V gene data show CDR1 as SQVTM and CDR2 as ANQGSEA. V was trimmed by 4 bases and J by 0 bases, leaving 13 bases between them. In DNA, the CDR3 is TGCAGCGTTGCACTATGGCGTGACTCTGGGGCCAACGTCCTGACTTTC. Encoded protein: CSVALWRDSGANVLTF.

The chain recombines TRBV30 with TRBJ1-1, with a tentative D call TRBD1 (5 bases). Trimming took 0 bases from V and 3 from J, leaving 11 bases between them. The CDR3 sequence is 14 residues long. Germline V gene data show CDR1 as GTSNPN and CDR2 as SVGIG (reference sequence). CDR3 sequence (DNA): TGTGCCTGGAGTGTATGGGACCTATACACTGAAGCTTTCTTT. Protein: CAWSVWDLYTEAFF.

This sequence joins TRBV14 and TRBJ1-2; TRBD1 matches at 12 bases. CDR3 length: 18 amino acids. V dropped 6 bases and J dropped 7; count of bases not matched to a gene: 18. Germline V gene lookup returns CDR1 SGHDN and CDR2 FVKESK. The CDR3 sequence: CASSQSGTGGFRVGGYTF. In DNA form, the CDR3 reads TGTGCCAGCAGTCAAAGCGGGACAGGGGGCTTTCGGGTAGGTGGCTACACCTTC.

This sequence joins TRBV18 and TRBJ1-2; TRBD1 aligns across 7 bases. Trimming took 3 bases from V and 8 from J; bases not matched to a gene: 12. This CDR3 region has 15 residues. CDR1 and CDR2 from the germline V gene are KGHSH and LQKENI. CDR3 in amino acids: CASSPLKTGEDGYTF. CDR3 bases: TGTGCCAGCTCACCCCTGAAAACAGGGGAGGACGGCTACACCTTC.

The chain joins TRBV4-1 to TRBJ2-3; perhaps TRBD2 as D (5 bases). Trimming stripped 3 bases from V and 4 bases from J, with 17 bases between. Germline CDR1 reads MGHRA; CDR2 reads YSYEKL. The CDR3 covers 16 residues. The CDR3: CASSQRAHSDPDTQYF. The DNA for the CDR3 is TGCGCCAGCAGCCAGAGGGCCCATTCCGACCCAGATACGCAGTATTTT.

The chain carries TRBV7-2 and TRBJ2-7; a possible D gene is TRBD1 (6 bases). The CDR3 sequence is 15 residues long. V lost 5 bases to trimming and J lost 2 bases, with 16 bases between them. CDR1 and CDR2 from the germline V gene are SGHTA and FQGNSA. The CDR3 coding sequence is TGTGCCAGCAGCACGTCCCAGGGGTCGCCCTACGAGCAGTACTTC. The encoded protein is CASSTSQGSPYEQYF.

J is TRBJ2-5 and V is TRBV4-1; D unresolved. Trimming took 3 bases from V and 5 from J, leaving 16 bases between them. Per germline, CDR1 MGHRA and CDR2 YSYEKL. The CDR3 extends over 15 amino acids. CDR3 residues: CASSQTARMGETQYF. CDR3 in DNA: TGCGCCAGCAGCCAGACGGCCCGAATGGGGGAGACCCAGTACTTC.